This T cell receptor beta chain derives from a study of T cell changes during pregnancy in multiple sclerosis (dated by TCRdb to between 2018 and 2021). Regarding the complete study: Changes in the T cell repertoire over the course of pregnancy were examined in this study in women with multiple sclerosis.

Libraries were constructed by the immunoSEQ multiplex PCR assay. Imported from immuneACCESS, the table was reduced by TCRdb to in-frame sequences with V and J called. These copies leave out some clones; in studies compared against another copy, an unresolved V gene accounts for under half, and the cause of the remainder is not known. For this sample the table gives about 75,000 clones, of which over 85% were detected only once. The ten largest account for roughly 0.14% of the sample. On this clone itself: The target of this receptor is not known. There are no base qualities to consult, and no much larger clone falls within one base.

V trim: 4 bases; J trim: 0 bases; unmatched bases: 3. The cysteine opens and the phenylalanine closes a CDR3 of 15 amino acids. Of all the DNA, just the CDR3 is kept, 45 bases in frame from base 1. CDR1 and CDR2 are read off the germline V gene as SGHRS and YFSETQ. This specimen was CD4+ T cells from peripheral blood mononuclear cells, taken after pregnancy. The V gene is TRBV5-1 and the J gene is TRBJ2-2, with 7 middle bases fitting TRBD2. This TCR was recovered from a female donor with multiple sclerosis, enrolled in a pregnancy study. The encoded CDR3 is CASSQGLSNTGELFF. The nucleotide sequence reads TGCGCCAGCAGCCAGGGACTATCGAACACCGGGGAGCTGTTTTTT.